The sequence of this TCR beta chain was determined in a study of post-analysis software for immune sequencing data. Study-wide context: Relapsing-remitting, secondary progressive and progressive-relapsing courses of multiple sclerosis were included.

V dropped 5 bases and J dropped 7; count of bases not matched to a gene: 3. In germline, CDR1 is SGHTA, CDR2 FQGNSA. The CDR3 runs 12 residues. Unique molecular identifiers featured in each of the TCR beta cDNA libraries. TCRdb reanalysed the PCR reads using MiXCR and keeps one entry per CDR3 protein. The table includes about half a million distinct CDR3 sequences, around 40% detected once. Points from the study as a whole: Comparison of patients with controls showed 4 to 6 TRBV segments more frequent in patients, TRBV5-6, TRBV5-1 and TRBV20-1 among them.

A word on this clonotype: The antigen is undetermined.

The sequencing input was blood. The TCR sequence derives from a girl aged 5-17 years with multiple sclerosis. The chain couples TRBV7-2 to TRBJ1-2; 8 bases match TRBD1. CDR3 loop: CASSRTGGGYTF. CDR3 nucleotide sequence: TGTGCCAGCAGCCGAACAGGGGGTGGCTACACCTTC.